Included here is one TCR beta chain sequence, with context. V was cut by 3 bases and J by 7 bases, with 12 bases left in between. Germline V CDR1 and CDR2: MNHEY, SVGAGI. There are 13 residues in the CDR3. The template was genomic DNA from peripheral blood, not RNA. Multiplex touch-down PCR with TRB-A/B primers amplified rearranged V-D-J TRB sequences. TCRdb redid the calling of the multiplex PCR reads with MiXCR, one entry per CDR3 protein. The repertoire consists of more than 7,000 distinct CDR3 sequences, with around a third occurring once and the leading ten covering approximately 3.6%. This specimen comes from a study of T cell repertoires in aging, cancer and after chemotherapy.

Sequencing was done on a sample of blood. This clonotype was sampled from a human donor in good health. The genes are TRBV6-5 and TRBJ1-2; D gene uncertain. CDR3 in amino acids: CASSYSDRGGYTF. The CDR3 bases are TGTGCCAGCAGTTATTCTGATCGGGGTGGCTACACCTTC.